This T cell receptor (beta chain) was captured by sequencing in a study of cytomegalovirus exposure and HLA in healthy donors. The CDR3 loop spans 15 amino acids. The PCR was carried out with 60 Vbeta primers and 13 Jbeta primers. This table comes from immunoSEQ multiplex PCR, and its TCRdb copy is limited to in-frame clones, with some not included. The sample consists of 75,000 to 100,000 clones, about 70% of them appearing once. As regards this clone: The antigen is unknown.

Whole-study results and caveats: Reports credit the classifier with highly specific, highly sensitive diagnosis of cytomegalovirus status.

The sample was PBMCs. The TCR sequence derives from a woman aged 70-85 years in good health and CMV-seropositive. The rearrangement uses TRBV21-1 and TRBJ2-7; the table gives TRBD1 as D, unverified against the DNA. TRBV21-1 is a pseudogene segment. CDR3 in DNA: TGTGCCAGCAGCTTGAAGGGGCACAACTCCTACGAGCAGTACTTC. As protein: CASSLKGHNSYEQYF.